This TCR beta chain was sequenced for a study of T and B cells in COVID-19 patients. Study-level background: Blood was sampled from COVID-19 patients who were either actively infected or recovered.

TRB rearrangements were amplified by multiplex PCR with BIOMED2 TRB-A/B primers. TCRdb itself ran the multiplex PCR reads through MiXCR, one entry per CDR3 protein. Found here are 4,000 to 5,500 distinct CDR3 sequences, 25% to 30% of them singletons; the top ten hold around 5.4%. Each TRB amplification used roughly 240-550 ng of genomic DNA from blood. The sample comprised blood. The receptor was isolated from a human donor with active COVID-19.

The CDR3 DNA reads as TGCGCCAGCAGCCAGACTAGCGCGGGCACAGATACGCAGTATTTT. Translated, it gives CASSQTSAGTDTQYF. This chain joins TRBV5-1 and TRBJ2-3; 8 positions match TRBD2. This CDR3 contains 15 residues. V lost 4 bases to trimming and J lost 1 base; unmatched junction nucleotides: 5. Germline CDR1 is SGHRS and CDR2 is YFSETQ.